A single sample is the source of the 2 T cell receptor beta chains below, sequenced in a study of T cells after yellow fever vaccination. Each CDR3 protein gets one entry after TCRdb re-called the 5' RACE reads with MiXCR. The profile shows about 360,000 distinct CDR3 sequences, over 5% of them singletons. The sample was PBMCs, taken 5 days after the yellow fever booster vaccination. Source of these receptors: a man aged 30 to 45 who received the YFV17D yellow fever vaccine.

The chain carries TRBV19 and TRBJ2-7; no definite D call. CDR1 and CDR2 (germline): LNHDA, SQIVND (reference sequence). The V gene lost 2 bases and the J gene lost 1 base, with 9 bases spanning the gap. CDR3 length: 14 residues. The CDR3 DNA is TGTGCCAGTAGTATAAATTATCAGTCCTACGAGCAGTACTTC. Amino acids: CASSINYQSYEQYF. The whole variable domain, remainder taken from reference TRBV19 and TRBJ2-7, is DGGITQSPKYLFRKEGQNVTLSCEQNLNHDAMYWYRQDPGQGLRLIYYSQIVNDFQKGDIAEGYSVSREKKESFPLTVTSAQKNPTAFYLCASSINYQSYEQYFGPGTRLTVT.

V is TRBV9 and J is TRBJ2-7, with D possibly TRBD1 on 6 matching bases. The CDR3 covers 15 residues. Germline lookup yields CDR1 SGDLS and CDR2 YYNGEE. The V end was cut by 4 bases, the J end by 3 bases, with 17 bases between. The CDR3 spells CASSNDSGHLYEQYF. CDR3 nucleotides: TGTGCCAGCAGCAACGATTCGGGACACCTCTACGAGCAGTACTTC.